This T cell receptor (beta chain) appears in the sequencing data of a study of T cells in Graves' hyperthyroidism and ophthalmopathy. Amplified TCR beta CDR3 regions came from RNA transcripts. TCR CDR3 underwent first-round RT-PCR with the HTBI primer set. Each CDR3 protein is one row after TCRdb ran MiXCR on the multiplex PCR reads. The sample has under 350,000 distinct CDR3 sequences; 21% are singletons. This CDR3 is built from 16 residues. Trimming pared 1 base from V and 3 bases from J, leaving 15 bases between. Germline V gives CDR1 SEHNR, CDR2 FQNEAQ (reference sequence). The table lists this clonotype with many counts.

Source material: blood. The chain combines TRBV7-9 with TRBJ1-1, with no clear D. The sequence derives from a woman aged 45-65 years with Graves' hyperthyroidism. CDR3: CASSLGRRTYHTEAFF. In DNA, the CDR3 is TGTGCCAGCAGCTTAGGAAGACGGACTTATCACACTGAAGCTTTCTTT.